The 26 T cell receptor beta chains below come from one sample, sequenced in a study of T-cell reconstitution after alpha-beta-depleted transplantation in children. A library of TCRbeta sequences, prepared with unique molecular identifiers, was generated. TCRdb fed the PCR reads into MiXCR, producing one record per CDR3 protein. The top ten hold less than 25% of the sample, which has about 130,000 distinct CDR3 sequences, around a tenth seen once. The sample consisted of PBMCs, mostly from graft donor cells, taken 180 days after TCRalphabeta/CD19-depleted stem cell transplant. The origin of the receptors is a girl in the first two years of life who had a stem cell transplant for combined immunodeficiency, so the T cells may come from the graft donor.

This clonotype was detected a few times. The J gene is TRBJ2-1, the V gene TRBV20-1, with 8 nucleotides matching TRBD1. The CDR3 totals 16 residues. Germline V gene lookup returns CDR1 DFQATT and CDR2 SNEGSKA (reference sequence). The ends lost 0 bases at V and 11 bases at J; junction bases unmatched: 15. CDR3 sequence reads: CSARDLAGGYLGKQFF. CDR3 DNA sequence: TGCAGTGCTAGAGATCTAGCAGGGGGCTATTTGGGGAAGCAGTTCTTC.

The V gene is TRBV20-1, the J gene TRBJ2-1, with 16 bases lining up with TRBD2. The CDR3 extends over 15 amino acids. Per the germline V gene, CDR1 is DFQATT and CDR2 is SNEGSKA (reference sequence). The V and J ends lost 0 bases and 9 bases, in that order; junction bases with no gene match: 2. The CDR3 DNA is TGCAGTGCTAGAGATGGGACTAGCGGGGGGGGTGAGCAGTTCTTC. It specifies CSARDGTSGGGEQFF.

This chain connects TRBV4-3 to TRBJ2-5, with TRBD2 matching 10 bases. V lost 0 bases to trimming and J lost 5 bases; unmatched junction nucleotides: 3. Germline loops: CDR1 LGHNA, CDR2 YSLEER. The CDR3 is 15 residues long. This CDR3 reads CASSQDRSGGETQYF. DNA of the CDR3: TGCGCCAGCAGCCAAGATCGTAGCGGGGGGGAGACCCAGTACTTC.

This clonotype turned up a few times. For the CDR3, the DNA is TGTGCCTGGAGACCCCGGACAGGGGGAGGTCAGCCCCAGCATTTT. Amino acid sequence: CAWRPRTGGGQPQHF. V gene TRBV30 combines with J gene TRBJ1-5, with 10 bases matching TRBD1. The CDR3 spans 15 residues. Germline loops: CDR1 GTSNPN, CDR2 SVGIG (reference sequence). Trimming at V came to 3 bases and at J to 6 bases, leaving 8 bases not matched to a gene.

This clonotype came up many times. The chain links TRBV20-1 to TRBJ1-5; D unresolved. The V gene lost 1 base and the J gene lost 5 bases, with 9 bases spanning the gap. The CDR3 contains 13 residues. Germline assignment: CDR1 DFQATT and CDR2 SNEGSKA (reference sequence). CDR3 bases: TGCAGTGCTAGAGGGAACAGAGATCAGCCCCAGCATTTT. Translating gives CSARGNRDQPQHF.

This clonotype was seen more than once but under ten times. The CDR3 DNA is TGTGCCAGCAGCTTACAAGCGGGGGTCACAGATACGCAGTATTTT. This codes for CASSLQAGVTDTQYF. The J gene is TRBJ2-3, the V gene TRBV7-2; 8 nucleotides align to TRBD2. With V trimmed by 2 bases and J by 2 bases, 3 bases remained unmatched. CDR1 and CDR2 from the germline V gene are SGHTA and FQGNSA. The CDR3 totals 15 residues.

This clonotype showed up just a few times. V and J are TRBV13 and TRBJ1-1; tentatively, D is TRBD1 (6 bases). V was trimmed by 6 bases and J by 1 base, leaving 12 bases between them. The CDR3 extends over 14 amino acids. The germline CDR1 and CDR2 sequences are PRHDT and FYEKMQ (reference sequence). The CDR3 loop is CASSTRGPNTEAFF. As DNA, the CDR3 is TGTGCCAGCAGTACTCGGGGGCCGAACACTGAAGCTTTCTTT.

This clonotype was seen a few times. CDR3 amino acids: CASSEQGLPGGYTF. The CDR3 DNA reads TGTGCCAGCAGTGAACAGGGATTACCGGGTGGCTACACCTTC. This chain links TRBV2 with TRBJ1-2; D perhaps matches TRBD1 (5 bases). V was shortened by 2 bases and J by 7 bases, with 14 bases between the two germline ends. The CDR3 runs to 14 residues. Germline assignment: CDR1 SNHLY and CDR2 FYNNEI.

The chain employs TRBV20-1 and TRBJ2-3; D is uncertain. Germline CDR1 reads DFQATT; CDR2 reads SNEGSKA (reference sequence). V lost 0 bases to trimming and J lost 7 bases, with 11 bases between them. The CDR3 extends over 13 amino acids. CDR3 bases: TGCAGTGCTAGAGATGCCCTTCGGAATACGCAGTATTTT. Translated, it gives CSARDALRNTQYF.

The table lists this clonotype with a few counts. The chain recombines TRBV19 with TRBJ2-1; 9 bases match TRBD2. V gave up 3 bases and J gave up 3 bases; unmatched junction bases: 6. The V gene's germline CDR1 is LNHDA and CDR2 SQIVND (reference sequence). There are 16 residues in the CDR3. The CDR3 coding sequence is TGTGCCAGTAGTATTGGGGCTAGCGGGGACTACAATGAGCAGTTCTTC. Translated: CASSIGASGDYNEQFF.

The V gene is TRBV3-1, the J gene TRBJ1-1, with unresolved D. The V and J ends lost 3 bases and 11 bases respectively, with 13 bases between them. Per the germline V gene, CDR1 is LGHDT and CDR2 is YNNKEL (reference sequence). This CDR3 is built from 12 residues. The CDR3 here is CASSHSGLGAFF. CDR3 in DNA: TGTGCCAGCAGCCATTCTGGACTGGGGGCTTTCTTT.

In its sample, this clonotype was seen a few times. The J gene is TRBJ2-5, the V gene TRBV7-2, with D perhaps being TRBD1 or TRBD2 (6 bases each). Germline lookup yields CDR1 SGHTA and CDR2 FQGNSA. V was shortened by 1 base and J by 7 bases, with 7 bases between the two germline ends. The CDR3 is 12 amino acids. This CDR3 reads CASSLEGGTQYF. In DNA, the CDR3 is TGTGCCAGCAGCTTAGAGGGGGGGACCCAGTACTTC.

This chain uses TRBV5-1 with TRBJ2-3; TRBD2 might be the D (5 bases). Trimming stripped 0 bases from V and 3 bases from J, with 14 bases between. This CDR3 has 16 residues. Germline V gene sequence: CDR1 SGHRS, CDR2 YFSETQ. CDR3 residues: CASSLGVGLRTDTQYF. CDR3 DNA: TGCGCCAGCAGCTTGGGAGTCGGACTTAGAACAGATACGCAGTATTTT. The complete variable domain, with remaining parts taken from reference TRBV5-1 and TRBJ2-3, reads KAGVTQTPRYLIKTRGQQVTLSCSPISGHRSVSWYQQTPGQGLQFLFEYFSETQRNKGNFPGRFSGRQFSNSRSEMNVSTLELGDSALYLCASSLGVGLRTDTQYFGPGTRLTVL.

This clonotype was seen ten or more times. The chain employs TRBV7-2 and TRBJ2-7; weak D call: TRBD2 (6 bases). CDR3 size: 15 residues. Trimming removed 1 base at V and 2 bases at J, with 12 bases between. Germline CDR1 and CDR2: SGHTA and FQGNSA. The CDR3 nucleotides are TGTGCCAGCAGCTTAGAGGGAGGCCCAACCTACGAGCAGTACTTC. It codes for CASSLEGGPTYEQYF.

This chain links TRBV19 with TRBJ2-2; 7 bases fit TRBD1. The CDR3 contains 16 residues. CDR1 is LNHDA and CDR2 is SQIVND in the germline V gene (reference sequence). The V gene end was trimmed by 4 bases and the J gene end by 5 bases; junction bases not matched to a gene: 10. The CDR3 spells CASSTYRGRETGELFF. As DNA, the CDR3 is TGTGCCAGTAGTACCTACAGGGGTCGAGAGACCGGGGAGCTGTTTTTT.

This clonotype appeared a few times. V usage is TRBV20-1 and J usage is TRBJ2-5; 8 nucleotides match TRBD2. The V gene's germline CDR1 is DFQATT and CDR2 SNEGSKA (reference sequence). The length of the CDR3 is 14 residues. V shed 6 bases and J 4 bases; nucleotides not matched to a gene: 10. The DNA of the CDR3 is TGCAGTGCCGATGGGGCGGGGGGTGGAGAGACCCAGTACTTC. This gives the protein CSADGAGGGETQYF.

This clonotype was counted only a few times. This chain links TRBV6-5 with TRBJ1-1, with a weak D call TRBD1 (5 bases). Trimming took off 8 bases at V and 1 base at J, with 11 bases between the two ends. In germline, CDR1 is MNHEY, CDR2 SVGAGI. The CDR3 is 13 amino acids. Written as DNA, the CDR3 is TGTGCCAGCCGAGGGACCGCGAACACTGAAGCTTTCTTT. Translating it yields CASRGTANTEAFF.

Here the CDR3 reads CASSLGRSLNTEAFF. The CDR3 nucleotides are TGTGCCAGCAGTTTAGGCCGCTCCTTGAACACTGAAGCTTTCTTT. The V gene is TRBV6-2 or TRBV6-3, the J gene TRBJ1-1; D is undetermined. With 4 bases removed from V and 0 bases from J, the gap between germline ends came to 12 bases. Germline CDR1 MNHEY, CDR2 SVGEGT. The CDR3 has 15 amino acids.

In nucleotides, the CDR3 is TGTGCCAGCAGCCCCGCTCTAGCGGAGAGCTACGAGCAGTACTTC. Its translation is CASSPALAESYEQYF. The chain employs TRBV13 and TRBJ2-7; 7 nucleotides line up with TRBD2. Germline CDR1 is PRHDT and CDR2 is FYEKMQ (reference sequence). The ends lost 5 bases at V and 3 bases at J; junction bases unmatched: 10. The CDR3 is made up of 15 amino acids.

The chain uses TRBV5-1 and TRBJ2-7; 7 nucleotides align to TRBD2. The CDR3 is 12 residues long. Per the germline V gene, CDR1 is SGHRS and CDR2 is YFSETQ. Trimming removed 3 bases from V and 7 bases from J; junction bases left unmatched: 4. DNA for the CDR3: TGCGCCAGCAGCTGGGGGGGGGATGAGCAGTACTTC. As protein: CASSWGGDEQYF.

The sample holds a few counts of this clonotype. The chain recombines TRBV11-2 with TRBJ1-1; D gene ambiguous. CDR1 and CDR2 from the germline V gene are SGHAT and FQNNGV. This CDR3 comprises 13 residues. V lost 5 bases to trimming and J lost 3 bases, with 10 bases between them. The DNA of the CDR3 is TGTGCCAGCAGCCCTATTGGGGACACTGAAGCTTTCTTT. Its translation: CASSPIGDTEAFF.

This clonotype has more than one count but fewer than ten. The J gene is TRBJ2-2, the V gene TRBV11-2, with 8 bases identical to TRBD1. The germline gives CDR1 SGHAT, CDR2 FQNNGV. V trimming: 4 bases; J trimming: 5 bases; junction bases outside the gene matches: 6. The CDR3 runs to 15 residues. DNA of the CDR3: TGTGCCAGCAGCTGGGACAGGCGGGTAACCGGGGAGCTGTTTTTT. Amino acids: CASSWDRRVTGELFF.

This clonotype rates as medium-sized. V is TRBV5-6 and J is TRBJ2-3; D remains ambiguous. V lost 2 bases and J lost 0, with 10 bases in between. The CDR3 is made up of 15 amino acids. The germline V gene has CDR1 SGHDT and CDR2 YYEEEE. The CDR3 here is CASSFRVRSTDTQYF. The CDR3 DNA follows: TGTGCCAGCAGCTTCCGAGTCCGTAGCACAGATACGCAGTATTTT.

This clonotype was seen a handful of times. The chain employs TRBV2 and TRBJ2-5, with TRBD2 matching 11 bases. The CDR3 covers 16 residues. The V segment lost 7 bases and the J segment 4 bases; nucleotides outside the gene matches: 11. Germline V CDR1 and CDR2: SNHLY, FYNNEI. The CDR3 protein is CASKGLADEGGETQYF. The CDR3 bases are TGTGCCAGCAAGGGACTAGCGGATGAGGGCGGAGAGACCCAGTACTTC.

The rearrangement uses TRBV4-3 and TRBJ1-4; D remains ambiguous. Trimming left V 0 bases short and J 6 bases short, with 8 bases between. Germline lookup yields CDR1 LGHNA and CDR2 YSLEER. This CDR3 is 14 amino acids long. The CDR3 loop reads CASSQDRRDEKLFF. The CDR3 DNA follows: TGCGCCAGCAGCCAAGATAGGAGGGATGAAAAACTGTTTTTT.

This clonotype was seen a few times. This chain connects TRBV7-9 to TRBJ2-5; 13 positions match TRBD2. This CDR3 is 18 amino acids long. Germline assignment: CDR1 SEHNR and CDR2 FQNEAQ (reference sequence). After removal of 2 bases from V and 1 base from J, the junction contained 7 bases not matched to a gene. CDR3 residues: CASSLRTSGRAIQETQYF. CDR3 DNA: TGTGCCAGCAGCTTAAGAACTAGCGGGAGGGCCATCCAAGAGACCCAGTACTTC. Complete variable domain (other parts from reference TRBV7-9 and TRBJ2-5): DTGVSQNPRHKITKRGQNVTFRCDPISEHNRLYWYRQTLGQGPEFLTYFQNEAQLEKSRLLSDRFSAERPKGSFSTLEIQRTEQGDSAMYLCASSLRTSGRAIQETQYFGPGTRLLVL.